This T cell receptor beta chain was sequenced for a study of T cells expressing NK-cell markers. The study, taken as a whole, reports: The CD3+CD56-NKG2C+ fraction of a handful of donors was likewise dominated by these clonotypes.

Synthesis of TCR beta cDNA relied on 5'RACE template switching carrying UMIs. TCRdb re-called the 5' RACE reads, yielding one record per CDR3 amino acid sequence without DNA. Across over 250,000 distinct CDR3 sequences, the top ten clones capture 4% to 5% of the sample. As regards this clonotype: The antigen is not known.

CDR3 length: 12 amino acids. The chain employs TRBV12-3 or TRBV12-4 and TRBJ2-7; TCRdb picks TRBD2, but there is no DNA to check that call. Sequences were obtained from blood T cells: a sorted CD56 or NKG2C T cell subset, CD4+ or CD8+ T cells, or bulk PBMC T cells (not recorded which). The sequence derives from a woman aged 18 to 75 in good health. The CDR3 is CASTFAAGEQYF.